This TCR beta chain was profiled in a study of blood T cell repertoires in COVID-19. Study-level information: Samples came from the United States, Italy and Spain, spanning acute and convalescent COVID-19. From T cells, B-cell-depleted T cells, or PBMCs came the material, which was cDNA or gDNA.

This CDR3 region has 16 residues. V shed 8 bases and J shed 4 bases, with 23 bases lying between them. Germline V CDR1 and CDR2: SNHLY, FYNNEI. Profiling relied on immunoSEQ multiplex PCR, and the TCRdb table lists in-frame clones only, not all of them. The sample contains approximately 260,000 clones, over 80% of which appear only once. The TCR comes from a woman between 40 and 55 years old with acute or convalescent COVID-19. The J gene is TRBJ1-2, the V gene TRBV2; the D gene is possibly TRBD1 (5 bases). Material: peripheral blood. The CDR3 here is CASGPDDTGALYGYTF. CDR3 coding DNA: TGTGCCAGCGGCCCTGACGACACAGGTGCACTCTATGGCTACACCTTC.